The 3 T cell receptor beta chains listed next were all sequenced from one sample in a study of blood T cell repertoires in COVID-19. TCRdb keeps only in-frame clones here, not all; method: immunoSEQ multiplex PCR. The repertoire holds tens of thousands of clones, with 70% to 90% as singletons. Sample: peripheral blood. Receptor source: a man aged 45-65 years with active COVID-19.

This rearrangement joins TRBV7-9 to TRBJ1-6; 9 bases fit TRBD1. This CDR3 comprises 14 residues. Trimming at V came to 4 bases and at J to 9 bases, leaving 4 bases not matched to a gene. Germline assignment: CDR1 SEHNR and CDR2 FQNEAQ (reference sequence). DNA of the CDR3: TGTGCCAGCAGCTACGGACAGGGGAGTTCACCCCTCCACTTT. It encodes CASSYGQGSSPLHF.

Written as DNA, the CDR3 is TGCGCCAGCAGCCCCCGGGGGACCTACGAGCAGTACTTC. Its translation: CASSPRGTYEQYF. The chain combines TRBV5-1 with TRBJ2-7; possibly TRBD2 for D (6 bases). The CDR3 is made up of 13 amino acids. Germline V CDR1 and CDR2: SGHRS, YFSETQ. V was pared by 4 bases and J by 2 bases, with 10 bases between.

The genes are TRBV27 and TRBJ2-3; D perhaps matches TRBD1 (6 bases). The germline V and J ends were trimmed by 5 bases and 0 bases, with 15 bases remaining between them. The CDR3 covers 16 residues. Germline V gene sequence: CDR1 MNHEY, CDR2 SMNVEV (reference sequence). CDR3 DNA: TGTGCCAGCAGTATACGGACAGTAACTAGCACAGATACGCAGTATTTT. It encodes CASSIRTVTSTDTQYF.